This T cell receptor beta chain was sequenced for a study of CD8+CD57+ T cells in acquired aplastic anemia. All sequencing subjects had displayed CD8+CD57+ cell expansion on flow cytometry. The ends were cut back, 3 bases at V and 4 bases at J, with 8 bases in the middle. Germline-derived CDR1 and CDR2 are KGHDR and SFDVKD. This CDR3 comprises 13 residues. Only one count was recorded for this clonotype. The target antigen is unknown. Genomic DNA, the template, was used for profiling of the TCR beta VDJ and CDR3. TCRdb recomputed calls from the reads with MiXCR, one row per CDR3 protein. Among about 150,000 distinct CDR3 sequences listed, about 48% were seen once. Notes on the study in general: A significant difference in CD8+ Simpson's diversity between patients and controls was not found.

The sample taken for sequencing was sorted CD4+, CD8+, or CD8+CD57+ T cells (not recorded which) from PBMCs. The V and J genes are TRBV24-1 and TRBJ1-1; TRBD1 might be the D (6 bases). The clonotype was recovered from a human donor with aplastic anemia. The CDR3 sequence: CATSDPRGTEAFF. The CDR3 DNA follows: TGTGCCACCAGTGATCCCAGGGGCACTGAAGCTTTCTTT.